This T cell receptor (beta chain) stems from a study of circulating and synovial CD4+ cells in juvenile arthritis. Produced via immunoSEQ multiplex PCR; TCRdb's table is partial and in-frame only. The sample includes around 3,000 clones, approximately 81% of them seen just once. Comments on this clone: Its antigen remains unidentified.

The CDR3 is made up of 14 amino acids. Trimming took off 1 base at V and 10 bases at J, with 11 bases between the two ends. CDR1 is KGHSH, CDR2 LQKENI, per germline. Notes on the study in general: These repertoires were less diverse than bulk blood CD4 repertoires.

Sequenced samples came from active juvenile idiopathic arthritis patients. Sequenced input: CD4+ T cells from synovial fluid. The gene calls are TRBV18 and TRBJ1-6; TRBD1 might be the D (5 bases). The TCR comes from a human donor with juvenile idiopathic arthritis. The CDR3 DNA is TGTGCCAGCTCACCACTGGGGGGGGAGTCACCCCTCCACTTT. It specifies CASSPLGGESPLHF.